This T cell receptor beta chain was sequenced for a study of blood T cell repertoires in COVID-19. Study-wide context: COVID-19 samples from acute and convalescent phases originated in the United States, Italy and Spain.

Measured with immunoSEQ multiplex PCR; TCRdb has only the in-frame clones, and not every one. The data contain more than 250,000 clones, roughly 87% of them singletons. This clone was picked up one time. J was trimmed by 5 bases and V by 2 bases; bases with no gene match: 3. Looked up from germline, CDR1 is LNHDA and CDR2 is SQIVND (reference sequence). The CDR3 sequence is 13 residues long. The chain joins TRBV19 to TRBJ2-7; 7 bases map to TRBD2. The sequence was collected from a man aged 50 or older with active or convalescent COVID-19. The sample was peripheral blood. DNA of the CDR3: TGTGCCAGTAGTATATTGGCGGGAGACGAGCAGTACTTC. It encodes CASSILAGDEQYF.